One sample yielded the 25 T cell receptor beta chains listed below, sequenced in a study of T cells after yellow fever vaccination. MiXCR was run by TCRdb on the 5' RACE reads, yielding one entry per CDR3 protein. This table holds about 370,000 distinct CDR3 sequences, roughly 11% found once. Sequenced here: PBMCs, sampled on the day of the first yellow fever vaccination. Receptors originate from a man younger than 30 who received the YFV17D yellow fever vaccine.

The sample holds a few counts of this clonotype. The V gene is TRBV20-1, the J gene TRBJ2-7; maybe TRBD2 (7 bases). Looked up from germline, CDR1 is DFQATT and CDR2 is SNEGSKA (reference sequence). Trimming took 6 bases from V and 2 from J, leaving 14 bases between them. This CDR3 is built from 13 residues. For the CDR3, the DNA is TGCAGTGCGGGGGGGGCTAGAACCTACGAGCAGTACTTC. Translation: CSAGGARTYEQYF.

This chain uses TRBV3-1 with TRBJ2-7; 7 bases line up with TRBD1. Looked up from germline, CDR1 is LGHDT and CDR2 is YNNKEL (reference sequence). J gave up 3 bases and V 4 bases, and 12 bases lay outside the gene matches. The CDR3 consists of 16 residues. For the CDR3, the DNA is TGTGCCAGCAGCCGTCATGACAGGGCGGTTGGCTACGAGCAGTACTTC. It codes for CASSRHDRAVGYEQYF.

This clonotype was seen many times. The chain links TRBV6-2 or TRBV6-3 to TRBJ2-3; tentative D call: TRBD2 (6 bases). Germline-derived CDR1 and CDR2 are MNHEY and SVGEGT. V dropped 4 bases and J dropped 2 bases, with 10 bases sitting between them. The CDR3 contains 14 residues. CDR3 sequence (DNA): TGTGCCAGCAGTTTTGGAGGGGCCACAGATACGCAGTATTTT. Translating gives CASSFGGATDTQYF.

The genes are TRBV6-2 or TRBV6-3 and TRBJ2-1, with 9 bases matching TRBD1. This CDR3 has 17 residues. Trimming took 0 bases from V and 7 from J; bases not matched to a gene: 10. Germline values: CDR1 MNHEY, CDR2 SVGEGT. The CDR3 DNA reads TGTGCCAGCAGTTACTCTCCCGGACAGGGGTTTTGGAATGAGCAGTTCTTC. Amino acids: CASSYSPGQGFWNEQFF.

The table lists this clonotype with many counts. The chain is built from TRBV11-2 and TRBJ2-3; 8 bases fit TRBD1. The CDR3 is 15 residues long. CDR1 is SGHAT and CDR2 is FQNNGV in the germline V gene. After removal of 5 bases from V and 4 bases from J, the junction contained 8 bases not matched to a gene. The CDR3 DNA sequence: TGTGCCAGCAGCAAGACAGGGGATGGGGCAGATACGCAGTATTTT. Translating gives CASSKTGDGADTQYF.

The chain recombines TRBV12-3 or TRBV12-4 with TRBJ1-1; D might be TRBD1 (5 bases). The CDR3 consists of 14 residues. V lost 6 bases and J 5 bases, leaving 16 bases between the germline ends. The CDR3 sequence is CASSPPYEGTEAFF. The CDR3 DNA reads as TGTGCCAGCAGCCCACCATATGAGGGGACTGAAGCTTTCTTT.

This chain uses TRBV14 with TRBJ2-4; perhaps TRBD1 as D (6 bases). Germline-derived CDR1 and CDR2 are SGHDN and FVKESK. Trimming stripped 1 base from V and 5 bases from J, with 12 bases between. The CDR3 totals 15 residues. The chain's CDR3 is CASSQAYRAENIQYF. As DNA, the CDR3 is TGTGCCAGCAGCCAAGCGTACAGGGCCGAAAACATTCAGTACTTC. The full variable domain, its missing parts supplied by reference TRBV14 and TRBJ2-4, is EAGVTQFPSHSVIEKGQTVTLRCDPISGHDNLYWYRRVMGKEIKFLLHFVKESKQDESGMPNNRFLAERTGGTYSTLKVQPAELEDSGVYFCASSQAYRAENIQYFGAGTRLSVL.

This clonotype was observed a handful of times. CDR3 amino acids: CASSRSGSIGNEQFF. Here the CDR3 DNA reads TGCGCCAGCAGCCGTTCCGGGTCGATAGGGAATGAGCAGTTCTTC. The chain combines TRBV4-1 with TRBJ2-1; no firm D call. With 4 bases removed from V and 7 bases from J, the gap between germline ends came to 17 bases. Germline loops: CDR1 MGHRA, CDR2 YSYEKL. The CDR3 runs 15 residues.

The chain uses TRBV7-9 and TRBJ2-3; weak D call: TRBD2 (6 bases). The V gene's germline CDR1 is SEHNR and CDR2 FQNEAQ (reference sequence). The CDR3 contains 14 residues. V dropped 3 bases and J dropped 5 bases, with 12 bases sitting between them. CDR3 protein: CASSLSLALDTQYF. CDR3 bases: TGTGCCAGCAGCTTGTCCCTAGCGTTAGATACGCAGTATTTT.

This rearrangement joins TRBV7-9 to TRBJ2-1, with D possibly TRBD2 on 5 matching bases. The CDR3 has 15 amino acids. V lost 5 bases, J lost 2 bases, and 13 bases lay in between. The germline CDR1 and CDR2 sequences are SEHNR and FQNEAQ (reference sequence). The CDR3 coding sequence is TGTGCCAGCAGCCTCAGACTACAACCCTACAATGAGCAGTTCTTC. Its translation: CASSLRLQPYNEQFF.

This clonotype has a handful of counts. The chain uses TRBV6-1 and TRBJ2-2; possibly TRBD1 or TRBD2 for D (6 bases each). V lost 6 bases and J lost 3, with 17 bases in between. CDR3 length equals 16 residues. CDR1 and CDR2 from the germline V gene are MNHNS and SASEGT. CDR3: CASRRLRGQYTGELFF. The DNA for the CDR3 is TGTGCCAGCAGAAGACTACGGGGGCAGTACACCGGGGAGCTGTTTTTT.

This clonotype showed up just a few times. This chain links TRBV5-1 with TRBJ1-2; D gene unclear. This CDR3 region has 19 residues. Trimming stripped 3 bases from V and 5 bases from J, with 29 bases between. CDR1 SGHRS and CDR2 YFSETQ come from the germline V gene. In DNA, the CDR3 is TGCGCCAGCAGCTCCTCCCCCTTGTGGATGTCGGGCCACGGGTATGGCTACACCTTC. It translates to CASSSSPLWMSGHGYGYTF.

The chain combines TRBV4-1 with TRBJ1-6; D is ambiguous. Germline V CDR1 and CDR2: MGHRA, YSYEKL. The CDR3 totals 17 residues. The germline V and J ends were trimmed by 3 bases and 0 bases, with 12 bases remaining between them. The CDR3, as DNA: TGCGCCAGCAGCCAGTCCCCCTCGAGCTCCTATAATTCACCCCTCCACTTT. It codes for CASSQSPSSSYNSPLHF.

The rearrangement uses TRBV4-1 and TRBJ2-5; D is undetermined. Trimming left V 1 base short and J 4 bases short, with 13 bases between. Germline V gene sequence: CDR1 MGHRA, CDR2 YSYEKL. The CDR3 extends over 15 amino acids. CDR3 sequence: CASSQGVSPTETQYF. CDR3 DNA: TGCGCCAGCAGCCAAGGGGTTAGCCCGACAGAGACCCAGTACTTC.

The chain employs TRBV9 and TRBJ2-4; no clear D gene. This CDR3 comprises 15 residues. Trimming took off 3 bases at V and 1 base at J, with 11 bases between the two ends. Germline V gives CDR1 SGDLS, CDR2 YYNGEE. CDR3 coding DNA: TGTGCCAGCAGCGCTACCCTGGGGGCCAAAAACATTCAGTACTTC. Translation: CASSATLGAKNIQYF.

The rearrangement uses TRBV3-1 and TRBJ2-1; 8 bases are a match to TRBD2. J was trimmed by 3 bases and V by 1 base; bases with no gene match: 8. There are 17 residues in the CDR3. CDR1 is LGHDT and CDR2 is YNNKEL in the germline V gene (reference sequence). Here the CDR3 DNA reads TGTGCCAGCAGCCAAGTTTCGGTAGCGGGAATCTACAATGAGCAGTTCTTC. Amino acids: CASSQVSVAGIYNEQFF.

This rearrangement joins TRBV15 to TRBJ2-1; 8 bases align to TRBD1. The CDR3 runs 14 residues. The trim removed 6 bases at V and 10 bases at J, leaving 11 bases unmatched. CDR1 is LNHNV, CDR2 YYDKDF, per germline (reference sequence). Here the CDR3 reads CATRPDRGGREQFF. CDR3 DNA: TGTGCCACCAGGCCCGACAGGGGAGGCCGGGAGCAGTTCTTC.

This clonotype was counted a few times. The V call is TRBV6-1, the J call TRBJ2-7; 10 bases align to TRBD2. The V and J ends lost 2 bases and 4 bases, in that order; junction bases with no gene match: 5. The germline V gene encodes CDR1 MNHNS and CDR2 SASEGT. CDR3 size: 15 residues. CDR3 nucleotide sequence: TGTGCCAGCAGTGAACCTAGCGGGGGAACTTACGAGCAGTACTTC. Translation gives CASSEPSGGTYEQYF.

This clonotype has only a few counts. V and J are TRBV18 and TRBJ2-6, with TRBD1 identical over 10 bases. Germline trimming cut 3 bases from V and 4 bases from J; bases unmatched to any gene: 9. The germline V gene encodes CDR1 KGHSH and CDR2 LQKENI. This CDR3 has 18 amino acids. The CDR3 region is CASSPRDRGRSGANVLTF. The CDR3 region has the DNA TGTGCCAGCTCACCCCGGGACAGGGGTAGATCAGGGGCCAACGTCCTGACTTTC.

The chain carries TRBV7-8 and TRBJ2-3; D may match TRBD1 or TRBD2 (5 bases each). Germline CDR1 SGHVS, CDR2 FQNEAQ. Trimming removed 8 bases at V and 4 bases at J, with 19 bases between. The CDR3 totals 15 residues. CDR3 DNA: TGTGCCAGCTGTCCCTCCGGGGCCGTGCCAGATACGCAGTATTTT. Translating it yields CASCPSGAVPDTQYF.

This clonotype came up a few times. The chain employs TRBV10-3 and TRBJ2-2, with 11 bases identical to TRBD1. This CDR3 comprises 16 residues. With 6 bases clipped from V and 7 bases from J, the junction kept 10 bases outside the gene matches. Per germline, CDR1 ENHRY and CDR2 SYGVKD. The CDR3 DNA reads TGTGCCATCAGATCGGACAGGGGGCAGGGTGGCGGGGAGCTGTTTTTT. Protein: CAIRSDRGQGGGELFF.

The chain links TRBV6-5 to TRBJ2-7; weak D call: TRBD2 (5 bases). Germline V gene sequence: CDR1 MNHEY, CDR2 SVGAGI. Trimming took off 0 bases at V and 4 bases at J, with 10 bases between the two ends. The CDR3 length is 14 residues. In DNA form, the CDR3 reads TGTGCCAGCAGTTACTCGAGAAGGGAGTACGAGCAGTACTTC. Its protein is CASSYSRREYEQYF.

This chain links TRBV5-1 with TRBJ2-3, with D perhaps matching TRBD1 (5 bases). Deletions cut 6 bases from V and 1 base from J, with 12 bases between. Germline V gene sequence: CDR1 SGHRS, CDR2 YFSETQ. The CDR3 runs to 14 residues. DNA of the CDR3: TGCGCCAGCAAAGGGGCCCCGGGCACAGATACGCAGTATTTT. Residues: CASKGAPGTDTQYF.

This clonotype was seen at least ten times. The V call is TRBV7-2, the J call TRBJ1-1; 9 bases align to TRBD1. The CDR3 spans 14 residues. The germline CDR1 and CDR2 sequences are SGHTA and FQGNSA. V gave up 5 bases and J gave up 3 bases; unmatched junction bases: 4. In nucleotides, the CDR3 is TGTGCCAGCAGCCCCCGGACAGGGGACACTGAAGCTTTCTTT. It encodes CASSPRTGDTEAFF. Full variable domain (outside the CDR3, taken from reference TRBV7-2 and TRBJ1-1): GAGVSQSPSNKVTEKGKDVELRCDPISGHTALYWYRQSLGQGLEFLIYFQGNSAPDKSGLPSDRFSAERTGGSVSTLTIQRTQQEDSAVYLCASSPRTGDTEAFFGQGTRLTVV.

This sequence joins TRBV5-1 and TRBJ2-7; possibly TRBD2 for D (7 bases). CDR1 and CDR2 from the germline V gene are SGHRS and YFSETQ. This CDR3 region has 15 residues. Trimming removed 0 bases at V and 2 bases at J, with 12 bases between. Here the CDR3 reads CASSLARGATYEQYF. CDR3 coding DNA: TGCGCCAGCAGCTTGGCCCGGGGGGCAACCTACGAGCAGTACTTC.